A single TCR beta chain is shown here with its context. The record originates from a study of cytotoxic CD8 clonotypes in ibrutinib-treated CLL. With cryopreserved PBMCs as the source, roughly 1.8 micrograms of genomic DNA went to TCR beta libraries. Profiling relied on immunoSEQ multiplex PCR, and the TCRdb table lists in-frame clones only, not all of them. The table shows 300,000 to 350,000 clones, with 80% occurring only once. The sequencing used PBMCs, collected before ibrutinib treatment. The clonotype comes from a human donor with chronic lymphocytic leukemia.

Here the CDR3 reads CASRLGGSEQFF. CDR3 coding DNA: TGTGCCAGTAGATTAGGAGGGAGTGAGCAGTTCTTC. The chain is built from TRBV19 and TRBJ2-1; D may be TRBD2 (6 bases). Trimming took off 6 bases at V and 9 bases at J, with 12 bases between the two ends. Germline assignment: CDR1 LNHDA and CDR2 SQIVND (reference sequence). CDR3 size: 12 residues.